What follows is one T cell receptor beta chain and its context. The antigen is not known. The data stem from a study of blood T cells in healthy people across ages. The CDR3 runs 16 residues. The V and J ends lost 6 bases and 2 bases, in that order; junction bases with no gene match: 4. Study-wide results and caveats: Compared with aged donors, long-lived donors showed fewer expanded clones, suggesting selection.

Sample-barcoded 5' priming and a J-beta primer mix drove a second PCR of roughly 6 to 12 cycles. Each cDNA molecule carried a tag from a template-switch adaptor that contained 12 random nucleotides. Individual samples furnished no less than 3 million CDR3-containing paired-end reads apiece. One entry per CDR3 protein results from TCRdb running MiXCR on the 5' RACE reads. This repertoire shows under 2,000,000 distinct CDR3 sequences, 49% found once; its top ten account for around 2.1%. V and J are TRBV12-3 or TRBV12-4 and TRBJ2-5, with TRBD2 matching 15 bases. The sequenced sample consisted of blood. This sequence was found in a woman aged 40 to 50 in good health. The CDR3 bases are TGTGCCAGCAGGGTGGGACTAGCGGGGGGTCAAGAGACCCAGTACTTC. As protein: CASRVGLAGGQETQYF.